The rows below give T cell receptor beta chains drawn from one sample of a study of shared clonotypes between healthy human individuals. Repertoires were generated with immunoSEQ multiplex PCR, while TCRdb's copy carries only in-frame clones and drops some. The sample consists of around 350,000 clones, over 70% of them appearing once. Source material: memory CD4+ T cells sorted from blood. All receptors come from a man aged 25 to 40 in good health. Each CDR3 is given with its conserved first and last residue. A D gene is named only where the DNA matches it firmly.

V gene: TRBV9; D gene: TRBD1; CDR3 length: 13; CDR3 protein: CASSVTGNGEAFF
V gene: TRBV19; D gene: -; CDR3 length: 13; CDR3 protein: CASSIGGPGELFF
V gene: TRBV28; D gene: -; CDR3 length: 15; CDR3 protein: CASSLGGGVPIEQYF
V gene: TRBV5-6; D gene: -; CDR3 length: 16; CDR3 protein: CASSRTPGLGSYEQYF
V gene: TRBV7-9; D gene: -; CDR3 length: 17; CDR3 protein: CASSLWQGRVVTDTQYF
V gene: TRBV6-1; D gene: TRBD1; CDR3 length: 14; CDR3 protein: CASSGPGGNEKLFF
V gene: TRBV5-1; D gene: -; CDR3 length: 13; CDR3 protein: CASKGAGQETQYF
V gene: TRBV6-5; D gene: TRBD2; CDR3 length: 16; CDR3 protein: CASSYLSGTTTYEQYF
V gene: TRBV2; D gene: TRBD1; CDR3 length: 13; CDR3 protein: CASSGTGAEKLFF
V gene: TRBV7-9; D gene: -; CDR3 length: 15; CDR3 protein: CASSFKAGGVSEQYF
V gene: TRBV29-1; D gene: -; CDR3 length: 12; CDR3 protein: CSVDWNTDTQYF
V gene: TRBV11-3; D gene: TRBD1; CDR3 length: 14; CDR3 protein: CASRQGIDTGELFF
V gene: TRBV29-1; D gene: TRBD2; CDR3 length: 14; CDR3 protein: CSVYRGTRAGEQFF
V gene: TRBV5-5; D gene: TRBD2; CDR3 length: 15; CDR3 protein: CASSLPGTRIYEQYF
V gene: TRBV19; D gene: TRBD2; CDR3 length: 17; CDR3 protein: CASSNKRLAGVTGELFF
V gene: TRBV10-3; D gene: -; CDR3 length: 14; CDR3 protein: CAIKGGGGNTEAFF
V gene: TRBV6-5; D gene: -; CDR3 length: 11; CDR3 protein: CASSSSNIQYF
V gene: TRBV10-1; D gene: -; CDR3 length: 19; CDR3 protein: CASSESVSSDSSTADTQYF
V gene: TRBV5-1; D gene: TRBD1; CDR3 length: 13; CDR3 protein: CASKQGEGYEQYF
V gene: TRBV5-1; D gene: TRBD2; CDR3 length: 14; CDR3 protein: CASTQLAGVETQYF
V gene: TRBV7-2; D gene: -; CDR3 length: 13; CDR3 protein: CASSLEAGNEAFF
V gene: TRBV9; D gene: -; CDR3 length: 16; CDR3 protein: CASSPKPMAVRNEQFF
V gene: TRBV28; D gene: -; CDR3 length: 15; CDR3 protein: CASSLIVQKNTEAFF
V gene: TRBV29-1; D gene: -; CDR3 length: 15; CDR3 protein: CSVIPATGNQETQYF
V gene: TRBV5-4; D gene: -; CDR3 length: 16; CDR3 protein: CASSLVRQSGANVLTF
V gene: TRBV10-3; D gene: -; CDR3 length: 14; CDR3 protein: CAISPQVRADTQYF
V gene: TRBV6-5; D gene: -; CDR3 length: 15; CDR3 protein: CASAHTGRSNQPQHF
V gene: TRBV28; D gene: -; CDR3 length: 15; CDR3 protein: CASSLFRGNSYEQYF
V gene: TRBV5-4; D gene: TRBD2; CDR3 length: 15; CDR3 protein: CASSSGLVGQETQYF
V gene: TRBV5-6; D gene: TRBD1; CDR3 length: 13; CDR3 protein: CASSATGIYEQYF
V gene: TRBV9; D gene: TRBD1; CDR3 length: 15; CDR3 protein: CASSGRQGTNYGYTF
V gene: TRBV30; D gene: TRBD1; CDR3 length: 13; CDR3 protein: CAWSAGQIYEQYF
V gene: TRBV11-2; D gene: -; CDR3 length: 13; CDR3 protein: CASSLFDTGELFF
V gene: TRBV14; D gene: -; CDR3 length: 13; CDR3 protein: CASSQGLQYGYTF
V gene: TRBV2; D gene: -; CDR3 length: 14; CDR3 protein: CASSGGLVQETQYF
V gene: TRBV5-1; D gene: -; CDR3 length: 14; CDR3 protein: CASSLSGQNYEQYF
V gene: TRBV25-1; D gene: -; CDR3 length: 15; CDR3 protein: CASSVEGGRGEKLFF
V gene: TRBV5-1; D gene: TRBD1; CDR3 length: 15; CDR3 protein: CASSLAPGQAYEQYF
V gene: TRBV10-1; D gene: -; CDR3 length: 14; CDR3 protein: CASSDGDTIYKQYF
V gene: TRBV30; D gene: TRBD1; CDR3 length: 14; CDR3 protein: CAWSEGQGVPKLFF
V gene: TRBV15; D gene: -; CDR3 length: 13; CDR3 protein: CATSSRLSYEQYF
V gene: TRBV18; D gene: -; CDR3 length: 16; CDR3 protein: CASSPPSQGGNEKLFF
V gene: TRBV7-2; D gene: TRBD2; CDR3 length: 14; CDR3 protein: CASSLAGHTDTQYF
V gene: TRBV14; D gene: TRBD1; CDR3 length: 18; CDR3 protein: CASSQDPFETGYNSPLHF
V gene: TRBV6-5; D gene: TRBD1; CDR3 length: 14; CDR3 protein: CASSPGTAGYEQYF